This TCR beta chain emerged from a study of metastatic and nonmetastatic thyroid tumors. Study details: Peripheral blood and tumor or nodule samples from malignant and benign thyroid patients were compared. Overall study results and limits: Significantly greater TCR beta diversity was reportedly found in malignant thyroid tumors than in benign nodules (in blood and tumor).

Before thyroid surgery, none of the patients had received any treatment. The CDR3 is 13 amino acids. V was cut by 8 bases and J by 3 bases, with 13 bases left in between. Germline V gene data show CDR1 as LNHDA and CDR2 as SQIVND (reference sequence). Under the authors' procedure: A distant-metastasis classifier for papillary thyroid cancer was built using CDR3 differences across clinicopathological groups. MiXCR reprocessed the PCR reads for TCRdb. These V and J calls rely on TCRdb rather than the paper's analysis. This table has about 40,000 clones, over 9.5% appearing once. This clone was picked up many times. The antigen is undetermined.

The chain carries TRBV19 and TRBJ1-2; possibly TRBD1 for D (5 bases). This clonotype originated in a female donor with papillary thyroid cancer or a benign thyroid nodule (not recorded which). Some clones in this sample may be carry-over from other donors' samples. The sample consisted of blood. The CDR3 is CASGEQGDYGYTF. The CDR3, as DNA: TGTGCCAGTGGCGAGCAGGGTGACTATGGCTACACCTTC.